This T cell receptor (beta chain) is from a study of T cell responses to AZD1222 COVID-19 vaccine. Regarding the study as a whole: Clonal diversity was possibly underestimated, and the donors were mostly white British, with more females. No repertoire was sampled before or during the peak T cell response, only after it.

The CDR3 is made up of 14 amino acids. The trim removed 2 bases at V and 4 bases at J, leaving 1 base unmatched. Germline V gene sequence: CDR1 MNHEY, CDR2 SMNVEV (reference sequence). TCRdb's table, derived via immunoSEQ multiplex PCR, lists solely in-frame clones and lacks some. Altogether more than 45,000 clones are present, around 85% being singletons, with the ten largest covering 20% to 30%. As regards this clone: Antigen specificity is unknown.

This chain joins TRBV27 and TRBJ2-7; TRBD2 aligns across 11 bases. This specimen was peripheral blood, taken on day 0 of AZD1222 vaccination. This clonotype was obtained from an adult in good health. In DNA, the CDR3 is TGTGCCAGCAGTTTAGGGACTAGCGGATACGAGCAGTACTTC. It is translated as CASSLGTSGYEQYF.